The 17 T cell receptor beta chains given below trace back to one sample, sequenced in a study of T cell responses to AZD1222 COVID-19 vaccine. The data were produced by immunoSEQ multiplex PCR, yet TCRdb's version contains in-frame clones alone and is incomplete. Here the sample spans 100,000 or so clones, about 90% being singletons. The sequencing used peripheral blood, collected on day 0 of AZD1222 vaccination. All receptors derive from an adult in good health.

J is TRBJ1-3 and V is TRBV2, with a possible D match to TRBD1 (6 bases). V was clipped by 8 bases and J by 7 bases, with 12 bases between them. The CDR3 runs 12 residues. CDR1 is SNHLY, CDR2 FYNNEI, per germline. The chain's CDR3 is CASGGPYNTIYF. CDR3 DNA: TGTGCCAGCGGGGGCCCGTATAACACCATATATTTT.

This sequence joins TRBV28 and TRBJ2-2; D is unresolved. The CDR3 runs 10 residues. V lost 4 bases and J 9 bases, leaving 3 bases between the germline ends. Germline CDR1 is MDHEN and CDR2 is SYDVKM. In DNA, the CDR3 is TGTGCCAGCAGTTCCCGGGAGCTGTTTTTT. Protein sequence: CASSSRELFF.

The chain is built from TRBV28 and TRBJ2-1, with D tentatively TRBD1 (5 bases). Germline CDR1 and CDR2: MDHEN and SYDVKM. This CDR3 contains 18 residues. Trimming removed 4 bases at V and 4 bases at J, with 23 bases between. CDR3 residues: CASSSTNKLLQGYNEQFF. Written as DNA, the CDR3 is TGTGCCAGCAGTTCTACCAACAAGCTTCTTCAGGGTTACAATGAGCAGTTCTTC.

The rearrangement links TRBV7-9 to TRBJ1-6, with 7 positions matching TRBD1. Unmatched junction bases numbered 5, after V lost 5 bases and J lost 7 bases. The CDR3 has 14 amino acids. Germline loops: CDR1 SEHNR, CDR2 FQNEAQ (reference sequence). The CDR3: CASSPQGRNSPLHF. CDR3 DNA sequence: TGTGCCAGCAGCCCACAGGGGAGAAATTCACCCCTCCACTTT. The variable domain in full, completed from reference TRBV7-9 and TRBJ1-6, reads DTGVSQNPRHKITKRGQNVTFRCDPISEHNRLYWYRQTLGQGPEFLTYFQNEAQLEKSRLLSDRFSAERPKGSFSTLEIQRTEQGDSAMYLCASSPQGRNSPLHFGNGTRLTVT.

The CDR3 is CASSLAPGAAQPQHF. For the CDR3, the DNA is TGTGCCAGCAGCCTGGCCCCCGGGGCTGCTCAGCCCCAGCATTTT. The rearrangement uses TRBV5-4 and TRBJ1-5, with a possible D match to TRBD1 (5 bases). There are 15 residues in the CDR3. Per germline, CDR1 SGHNT and CDR2 YYREEE (reference sequence). V was cut by 4 bases and J by 6 bases, with 17 bases left in between.

The chain couples TRBV3-1 (or the pseudogene TRBV3-2) to TRBJ2-7; D gene ambiguous. The V end lost 5 bases, the J end lost 4 bases, and 18 bases lay between the germline ends. This CDR3 has 15 amino acids. Germline-derived CDR1 and CDR2 are LGHDT and YNNKEL (reference sequence). As DNA, the CDR3 is TGTGCCAGCAGCGAACAAACGGAACCCTCGTACGAGCAGTACTTC. This encodes CASSEQTEPSYEQYF.

The rearrangement uses TRBV18 and TRBJ2-2; tentatively, D is TRBD1 (5 bases). Per the germline V gene, CDR1 is KGHSH and CDR2 is LQKENI. Trimming cost V 3 bases and J 5 bases, with 10 bases left between them. This CDR3 has 14 residues. CDR3 sequence: CASSPGLGTGELFF. CDR3 in DNA: TGTGCCAGCTCACCGGGGCTTGGGACCGGGGAGCTGTTTTTT.

This sequence joins TRBV28 and TRBJ2-5, with 11 positions matching TRBD1. Trimming cost V 3 bases and J 3 bases; bases outside gene matches: 3. The CDR3 has 15 residues. Germline CDR1 reads MDHEN; CDR2 reads SYDVKM. The CDR3 DNA follows: TGTGCCAGCAGTTTGGGACAGGGGGGGGAAGAGACCCAGTACTTC. As protein: CASSLGQGGEETQYF.

The chain has TRBV12-5 and TRBJ2-5; D ambiguous. The CDR3 loop spans 11 amino acids. V lost 4 bases and J lost 4, with 4 bases in between. In germline, CDR1 is LGHNT, CDR2 FRNRAP. The CDR3 DNA reads as TGTGCTAGTGGTTGGGGAGAGACCCAGTACTTC. Protein: CASGWGETQYF.

The V and J genes are TRBV6-1 and TRBJ2-5; 12 nucleotides agree with TRBD2. This CDR3 has 15 amino acids. V shed 2 bases and J 5 bases; nucleotides not matched to a gene: 3. Germline CDR1 and CDR2: MNHNS and SASEGT. The CDR3 loop reads CASSESLAGGETQYF. Written as DNA, the CDR3 is TGTGCCAGCAGTGAAAGCCTAGCGGGAGGGGAGACCCAGTACTTC.

V usage is TRBV6-5 and J usage is TRBJ1-6, with no clear D. CDR3 length: 15 amino acids. CDR1 and CDR2 from the germline V gene are MNHEY and SVGAGI. V was shortened by 2 bases and J by 0 bases, with 5 bases between the two germline ends. The CDR3 region is CASSYQSSYNSPLHF. The CDR3 nucleotides are TGTGCCAGCAGTTACCAGAGCTCCTATAATTCACCCCTCCACTTT.

The chain employs TRBV9 and TRBJ2-3, with 8 bases that match TRBD1. From germline, CDR1 is SGDLS and CDR2 YYNGEE. This CDR3 comprises 16 residues. Trimming cost V 2 bases and J 0 bases; bases outside gene matches: 5. CDR3 protein: CASSVGTGFSTDTQYF. The CDR3 DNA reads as TGTGCCAGCAGCGTGGGGACAGGATTTAGCACAGATACGCAGTATTTT.

This clone was picked up one time. The chain links TRBV19 to TRBJ1-6; 8 nucleotides line up with TRBD1. The CDR3 extends over 14 amino acids. With 6 bases clipped from V and 7 bases from J, the junction kept 5 bases outside the gene matches. Per the germline V gene, CDR1 is LNHDA and CDR2 is SQIVND (reference sequence). CDR3 nucleotide sequence: TGTGCCAGTAGATTAACAGGGGGGAATTCACCCCTCCACTTT. Translated, it gives CASRLTGGNSPLHF.

The chain combines TRBV7-3 with TRBJ2-1, with D perhaps assigned TRBD1 or TRBD2 (5 bases each). CDR3 length equals 15 residues. Germline CDR1 SGHTA, CDR2 FQGTGA. The germline V and J ends were trimmed by 2 bases and 3 bases, with 11 bases remaining between them. CDR3 DNA sequence: TGTGCCAGCAGCTTAGGGGGTACAAGCTACAATGAGCAGTTCTTC. Its protein is CASSLGGTSYNEQFF.

The sample holds one count of this clone. The chain carries TRBV2 and TRBJ2-7, with no clear D. The CDR3 is 11 residues long. Trimming pared 5 bases from V and 4 bases from J, leaving 6 bases between. Germline V gene data show CDR1 as SNHLY and CDR2 as FYNNEI. DNA of the CDR3: TGTGCCAGCAGTCTCGGGTACGAGCAGTACTTC. Amino acids: CASSLGYEQYF.

The chain combines TRBV19 with TRBJ1-5; D is unclear. Per germline, CDR1 LNHDA and CDR2 SQIVND (reference sequence). Trimming took 5 bases from V and 4 from J, leaving 18 bases between them. The CDR3 is 16 amino acids. The CDR3: CASSFPRSQYNQPQHF. CDR3 nucleotides: TGTGCCAGTAGTTTCCCAAGATCGCAGTATAATCAGCCCCAGCATTTT.

This rearrangement joins TRBV27 to TRBJ1-1, with D hard to call. Germline V CDR1 and CDR2: MNHEY, SMNVEV (reference sequence). The CDR3 runs to 13 residues. V lost 6 bases and J 1 base, leaving 9 bases between the germline ends. CDR3 nucleotide sequence: TGTGCCAGCAGCTATAAAGAGAACACTGAAGCTTTCTTT. This gives the protein CASSYKENTEAFF.